The sample holds many counts of the clone carrying this TCR beta chain. The target antigen is unknown. The data are from a study of T cell repertoires in cytomegalovirus infection. The wider study: Public TCR beta signature analysis indicated the presence of both CMV infection and matching HLA type. Study findings and constraints: The ex vivo response was dominated by HLA-C-restricted CMV-specific TCR beta clonotypes. The cumulative frequency of public TCR beta families distinguished individuals who carried CMV together with the relevant HLA.

From germline, CDR1 is LGHNA and CDR2 YNFKEQ. Trimming removed 4 bases from V and 0 bases from J; junction bases left unmatched: 9. CDR3 length equals 17 residues. In TCRdb, the reads were re-called with MiXCR into one record per CDR3 protein. The sample yields approximately 500,000 distinct CDR3 sequences, roughly 10% seen once. The sequence was obtained from a human donor in good health (CMV status not recorded). Some clones in this sample may be carry-over from other donors' samples. The sample consisted of PBMCs. The rearrangement links TRBV4-2 to TRBJ2-1; 7 bases line up with TRBD2. The CDR3 loop is CASSLQPAGSSYNEQFF. CDR3 nucleotides: TGTGCCAGCAGCCTACAACCAGCGGGATCCTCCTACAATGAGCAGTTCTTC.